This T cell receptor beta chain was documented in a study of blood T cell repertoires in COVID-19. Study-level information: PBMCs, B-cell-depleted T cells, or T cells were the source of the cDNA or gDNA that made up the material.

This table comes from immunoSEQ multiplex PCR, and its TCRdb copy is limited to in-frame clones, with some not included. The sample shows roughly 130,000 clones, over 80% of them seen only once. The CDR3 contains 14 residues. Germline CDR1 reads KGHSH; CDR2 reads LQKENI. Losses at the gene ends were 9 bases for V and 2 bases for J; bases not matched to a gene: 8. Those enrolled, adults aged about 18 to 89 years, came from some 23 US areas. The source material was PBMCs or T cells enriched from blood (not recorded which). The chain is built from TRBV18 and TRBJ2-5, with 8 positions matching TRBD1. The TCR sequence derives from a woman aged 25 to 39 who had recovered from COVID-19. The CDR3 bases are TGTGCCAGGCCGCTGGACAGGGTGCAAGAGACCCAGTACTTC. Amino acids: CARPLDRVQETQYF.